This entry lists 14 T cell receptor beta chains sequenced from one sample in a study of blood T cell repertoires in COVID-19. Profiled with immunoSEQ multiplex PCR; TCRdb holds only in-frame clones, not every one. The sample contains 150,000 or so clones, around nine tenths of which appear only once. The sample was peripheral blood. These receptors were taken from a man aged 60-69 years with COVID-19, enrolled during active disease.

The rearrangement joins TRBV7-9 to TRBJ2-7, with 10 bases aligning to TRBD1. Germline V gene data show CDR1 as SEHNR and CDR2 as FQNEAQ (reference sequence). The ends lost 0 bases at V and 13 bases at J; junction bases unmatched: 3. This CDR3 contains 12 residues. For the CDR3, the DNA is TGTGCCAGCAGCTTAGCCGGGACAGGGGTTTACTTC. It is translated as CASSLAGTGVYF.

This chain uses TRBV6-1 with TRBJ2-7; D may be TRBD2 (6 bases). V was pared by 4 bases and J by 2 bases, with 15 bases between. Germline CDR1 reads MNHNS; CDR2 reads SASEGT. This CDR3 has 15 residues. CDR3 region: CASSGGRRGAYEQYF. For the CDR3, the DNA is TGTGCCAGCAGTGGGGGACGGCGGGGAGCCTACGAGCAGTACTTC.

This sequence joins TRBV12-3 or TRBV12-4 and TRBJ2-7; weak D call: TRBD2 (5 bases). Trimming took off 4 bases at V and 1 base at J, with 8 bases between the two ends. This CDR3 region has 13 residues. This CDR3 reads CASSSGISYEQYF. CDR3 DNA sequence: TGTGCCAGCAGTTCCGGGATTTCCTACGAGCAGTACTTC.

V gene TRBV6-4 combines with J gene TRBJ2-2; possibly TRBD1 for D (5 bases). The CDR3 has 14 residues. The V gene lost 5 bases and the J gene lost 0 bases, with 7 bases spanning the gap. Per germline, CDR1 MRHNA and CDR2 SNTAGT. The CDR3 is CASSPGSNTGELFF. The CDR3 bases are TGTGCCAGCAGTCCAGGGTCGAACACCGGGGAGCTGTTTTTT.

The chain employs TRBV19 and TRBJ1-4; 9 nucleotides agree with TRBD1. The CDR3 extends over 15 amino acids. The ends lost 8 bases at V and 8 bases at J; junction bases unmatched: 12. Germline CDR1 LNHDA, CDR2 SQIVND (reference sequence). CDR3 DNA sequence: TGTGCCAGTGTCCCCGGCGGGACAGGGATCGAAAAACTGTTTTTT. It yields the protein CASVPGGTGIEKLFF.

This chain joins TRBV2 and TRBJ1-6; 7 nucleotides line up with TRBD1. The V gene's germline CDR1 is SNHLY and CDR2 FYNNEI. The CDR3 extends over 12 amino acids. With 6 bases clipped from V and 9 bases from J, the junction kept 2 bases outside the gene matches. CDR3 nucleotide sequence: TGTGCCAGCAGAGCAGGGGGTTCACCCCTCCACTTT. Its protein product is CASRAGGSPLHF.

The chain carries TRBV6-2 or TRBV6-3 and TRBJ2-7, with 8 bases that match TRBD2. V lost 6 bases and J lost 0; bases outside the gene matches: 10. This CDR3 is 16 amino acids long. The germline CDR1 and CDR2 sequences are MNHEY and SVGEGT. The CDR3 loop reads CASSQHSGKSSYEQYF. The CDR3 coding sequence is TGTGCCAGCAGCCAACATAGCGGGAAAAGCTCCTACGAGCAGTACTTC.

This chain links TRBV18 with TRBJ1-1; maybe TRBD1 (6 bases). The germline V gene has CDR1 KGHSH and CDR2 LQKENI. The CDR3 is made up of 12 amino acids. Trimming left V 4 bases short and J 11 bases short, with 14 bases between. The CDR3 nucleotides are TGTGCCAGCTCACGGGACACGCTATCGGCTTTCTTT. It translates to CASSRDTLSAFF.

This chain uses TRBV4-2 with TRBJ2-3; D is unclear. Germline CDR1 and CDR2: LGHNA and YNFKEQ. Trimming left V 0 bases short and J 0 bases short, with 7 bases between. There are 15 residues in the CDR3. This chain's CDR3 is CASSQDLLSTDTQYF. The CDR3 region has the DNA TGTGCCAGCAGCCAAGATCTCTTGAGCACAGATACGCAGTATTTT.

The V gene is TRBV6-5, the J gene TRBJ2-1; 9 positions agree with TRBD1. The trim removed 6 bases at V and 0 bases at J, leaving 3 bases unmatched. Germline-derived CDR1 and CDR2 are MNHEY and SVGAGI. The CDR3 runs to 15 residues. This CDR3 reads CASRDRGDSYNEQFF. The CDR3 DNA sequence: TGTGCCAGCAGGGACAGGGGCGACTCCTACAATGAGCAGTTCTTC.

CDR3 in DNA: TGTGCCAGCAGCCAGACAGGGGGAATGAACACTGAAGCTTTCTTT. Translated: CASSQTGGMNTEAFF. J is TRBJ1-1 and V is TRBV7-3, with TRBD1 identical over 9 bases. CDR1 and CDR2 (germline): SGHTA, FQGTGA. The CDR3 sequence is 15 residues long. J gave up 0 bases and V 5 bases, and 4 bases lay outside the gene matches.

The chain uses TRBV7-3 and TRBJ2-1; TRBD1 agrees at 8 bases. CDR3 length: 16 residues. Trimming took 4 bases from V and 4 from J; bases not matched to a gene: 9. Germline CDR1 reads SGHTA; CDR2 reads FQGTGA. The CDR3 nucleotides read TGTGCCAGCAGCTCCTCCGGGACAGGAAATTACAATGAGCAGTTCTTC. This codes for CASSSSGTGNYNEQFF.

In its sample, this clone was seen a few times. The V and J genes are TRBV29-1 and TRBJ2-5; 14 bases fit TRBD2. J gave up 7 bases and V 4 bases, and 14 bases lay outside the gene matches. The V gene's germline CDR1 is SQVTM and CDR2 ANQGSEA. The CDR3 contains 17 residues. The CDR3 sequence is CSVVFGTSGRAAGTQYF. CDR3 coding DNA: TGCAGCGTTGTGTTTGGGACTAGCGGGAGAGCTGCAGGGACCCAGTACTTC. The complete variable domain, with remaining parts taken from reference TRBV29-1 and TRBJ2-5, reads SAVISQKPSRDICQRGTSLTIQCQVDSQVTMMFWYRQQPGQSLTLIATANQGSEATYESGFVIDKFPISRPNLTFSTLTVSNMSPEDSSIYLCSVVFGTSGRAAGTQYFGPGTRLLVL.

The chain links TRBV7-2 to TRBJ1-1; TRBD1 aligns across 8 bases. The CDR3 covers 16 residues. Per the germline V gene, CDR1 is SGHTA and CDR2 is FQGNSA. V dropped 5 bases and J dropped 1; count of bases not matched to a gene: 9. The CDR3 spells CASSGRTGPRNTEAFF. DNA for the CDR3: TGTGCCAGCAGCGGAAGGACAGGGCCCAGGAACACTGAAGCTTTCTTT.